These 10 T cell receptor beta chains originate from one sample sequenced in a study of shared clonotypes between healthy human individuals. Libraries were prepared by immunoSEQ multiplex PCR; TCRdb keeps only in-frame clonotypes and omits some of them. Of hundreds of thousands of clones detected, about 97% appear once; the ten largest clones hold about 0.06%. The sequenced material came from naive CD4+ T cells sorted from blood. This sample's subset: CD45RA+ positively selected. The receptors shown here come from a woman aged 25 to 39 in good health.

The chain recombines TRBV5-1 with TRBJ2-7; 8 nucleotides agree with TRBD1. V trimming: 4 bases; J trimming: 6 bases; junction bases outside the gene matches: 6. The CDR3 loop spans 13 amino acids. The V gene's germline CDR1 is SGHRS and CDR2 YFSETQ. The CDR3 here is CASSIGQGSEQYF. For the CDR3, the DNA is TGCGCCAGCAGCATAGGACAGGGCAGCGAGCAGTACTTC.

The rearrangement uses TRBV5-4 and TRBJ2-1, with 9 positions matching TRBD2. This CDR3 contains 17 residues. Germline V gene lookup returns CDR1 SGHNT and CDR2 YYREEE (reference sequence). The trim removed 4 bases at V and 0 bases at J, leaving 8 bases unmatched. CDR3 DNA: TGTGCCAGCAGCAAGAGTAGCGGGAGAGGCTCCTACAATGAGCAGTTCTTC. Its translation is CASSKSSGRGSYNEQFF. Combining the CDR3 with reference TRBV5-4 and TRBJ2-1 gives the whole variable domain ETGVTQSPTHLIKTRGQQVTLRCSSQSGHNTVSWYQQALGQGPQFIFQYYREEENGRGNFPPRFSGLQFPNYSSELNVNALELDDSALYLCASSKSSGRGSYNEQFFGPGTRLTVL.

The V call is TRBV28, the J call TRBJ2-7; 9 bases are shared with TRBD1. CDR3 length: 14 residues. V lost 5 bases and J lost 6; bases outside the gene matches: 8. Germline lookup yields CDR1 MDHEN and CDR2 SYDVKM. The CDR3, as DNA: TGTGCCAGCAGTCCGGGACAGGGATATGGCGAGCAGTACTTC. This codes for CASSPGQGYGEQYF.

This chain joins TRBV11-2 and TRBJ2-7; TRBD2 agrees at 15 bases. The germline V gene encodes CDR1 SGHAT and CDR2 FQNNGV. V lost 5 bases to trimming and J lost 7 bases; unmatched junction nucleotides: 9. The CDR3 has 16 residues. CDR3 nucleotides: TGTGCCAGCAGCGTCGGACTAGCGGGAGGGCCGGGTGAGCAGTACTTC. Translated: CASSVGLAGGPGEQYF.

The chain employs TRBV28 and TRBJ2-7; possible D gene TRBD2, 6 bases. CDR1 is MDHEN and CDR2 is SYDVKM in the germline V gene. The CDR3 consists of 13 residues. V lost 8 bases, J lost 1 base, and 12 bases lay in between. CDR3 in DNA: TGTGCCAGCGGGACTTCTATATCCTACGAGCAGTACTTC. Residues: CASGTSISYEQYF. The full variable domain, with the rest looked up from reference TRBV28 and TRBJ2-7, is DVKVTQSSRYLVKRTGEKVFLECVQDMDHENMFWYRQDPGLGLRLIYFSYDVKMKEKGDIPEGYSVSREKKERFSLILESASTNQTSMYLCASGTSISYEQYFGPGTRLTVT.

The rearrangement uses TRBV10-3 and TRBJ2-3; 8 nucleotides agree with TRBD2. The CDR3 is made up of 20 amino acids. Trimming cost V 0 bases and J 0 bases; bases outside gene matches: 14. Germline V gene data show CDR1 as ENHRY and CDR2 as SYGVKD. DNA for the CDR3: TGTGCCATCAGTGAGTCGACTCTGGCGGGAGGTCTCCCTAGCACAGATACGCAGTATTTT. It encodes CAISESTLAGGLPSTDTQYF.

With regard to this clone: The junction shows a germline mismatch at one end, possibly a read error. This chain links TRBV4-1 with TRBJ2-7; 8 bases fit TRBD1. The V gene's germline CDR1 is MGHRA and CDR2 YSYEKL. This CDR3 is built from 16 residues. Here the CDR3 reads CASSQGGRTGNYGQYF. Written as DNA, the CDR3 is TGCGCCAGCAGCCAAGGAGGAAGGACAGGGAACTACGGGCAGTACTTC.

On this clone itself: Other DNA sequences in the sample encode the same CDR3. The genes are TRBV28 and TRBJ1-1; no clear D. The V gene's germline CDR1 is MDHEN and CDR2 SYDVKM. Trimming pared 4 bases from V and 2 bases from J, leaving 11 bases between. The CDR3 has 14 amino acids. The CDR3 sequence: CASSSPGLNTEAFF. The CDR3 bases are TGTGCCAGCAGTTCCCCGGGCCTCAACACTGAAGCTTTCTTT.

This clone was recorded once. The chain employs TRBV27 and TRBJ2-3; the match to TRBD1 covers 8 bases. The germline V gene encodes CDR1 MNHEY and CDR2 SMNVEV (reference sequence). The ends lost 5 bases at V and 6 bases at J; junction bases unmatched: 22. This CDR3 comprises 19 residues. The CDR3 sequence is CASSLALGQGKDPMDTQYF. Here the CDR3 DNA reads TGTGCCAGCAGTCTAGCACTAGGACAGGGAAAAGACCCCATGGATACGCAGTATTTT.

This chain links TRBV13 with TRBJ2-7; D gene uncertain. The CDR3 covers 12 residues. The germline V and J ends were trimmed by 6 bases and 0 bases, with 6 bases remaining between them. Germline values: CDR1 PRHDT, CDR2 FYEKMQ (reference sequence). The chain's CDR3 is CASSSTSYEQYF. CDR3 coding DNA: TGTGCCAGCAGTTCTACCTCCTACGAGCAGTACTTC.